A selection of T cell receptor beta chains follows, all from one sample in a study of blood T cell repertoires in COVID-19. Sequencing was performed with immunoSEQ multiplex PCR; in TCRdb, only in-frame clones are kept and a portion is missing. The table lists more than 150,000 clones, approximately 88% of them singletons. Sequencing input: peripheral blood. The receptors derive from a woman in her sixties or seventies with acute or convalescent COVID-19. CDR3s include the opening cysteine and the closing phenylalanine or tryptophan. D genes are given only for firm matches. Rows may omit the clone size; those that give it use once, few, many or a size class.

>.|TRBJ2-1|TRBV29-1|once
CSVVWRGSYNEQFF
TGCAGCGTTGTATGGCGGGGCTCCTACAATGAGCAGTTCTTC
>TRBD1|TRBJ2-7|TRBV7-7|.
CASSYQGAGEQYF
TGTGCTAGCAGCTATCAGGGGGCTGGCGAGCAGTACTTC
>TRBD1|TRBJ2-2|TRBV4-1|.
CASSQPTGGRTGELFF
TGCGCCAGCAGCCAACCGACAGGGGGCAGAACCGGGGAGCTGTTTTTT
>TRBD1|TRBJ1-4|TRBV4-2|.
CASSQDWDSQNEKLFF
TGTGCCAGCAGCCAAGACTGGGACAGTCAAAATGAAAAACTGTTTTTT
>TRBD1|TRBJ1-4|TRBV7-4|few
CASSPRQGGTNEKLFF
TGTGCCAGCAGCCCTCGACAGGGGGGGACTAATGAAAAACTGTTTTTT
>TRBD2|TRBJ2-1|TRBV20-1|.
CSIAGDKFF
TGCAGCATAGCGGGGGATAAGTTCTTC
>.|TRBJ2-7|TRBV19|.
CASSPLGQIDSEQYF
TGTGCCAGTAGCCCCTTGGGGCAGATTGACTCCGAGCAGTACTTC
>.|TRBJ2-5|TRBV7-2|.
CASSLTGTQETQYF
TGTGCCAGCAGCTTAACAGGGACCCAAGAGACCCAGTACTTC
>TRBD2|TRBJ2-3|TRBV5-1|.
CASSPTSGGEVDTQYF
TGCGCCAGCAGCCCAACCAGCGGGGGGGAGGTAGATACGCAGTATTTT
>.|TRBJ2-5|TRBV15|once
CATSRDPPRTDRRETQYF
TGTGCCACCAGCAGAGATCCCCCCAGGACAGACCGGAGGGAGACCCAGTACTTC
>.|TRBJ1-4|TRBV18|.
CASSPPGQLLNEKLFF
TGTGCCAGCTCACCGCCTGGACAGCTCCTTAATGAAAAACTGTTTTTT
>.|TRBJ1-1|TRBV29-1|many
CSVEDQWGVDTEAFF
TGCAGCGTTGAAGATCAGTGGGGGGTTGACACTGAAGCTTTCTTT
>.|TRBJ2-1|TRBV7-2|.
CASSLSSGVNEQFF
TGTGCCAGCAGCTTAAGCTCAGGGGTCAATGAGCAGTTCTTC
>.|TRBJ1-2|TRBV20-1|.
CSASGSGYTF
TGCAGTGCTAGCGGGTCGGGCTACACCTTC